The clone carrying this T cell receptor (beta chain) was seen only a few times. Using its own MiXCR run on the 5' RACE reads, TCRdb lists one record per CDR3 protein. The sample includes 55,000 to 70,000 distinct CDR3 sequences, roughly a tenth of them seen just once. This sample is part of a study of early T cells in non-severe SARS-CoV-2 infection. CDR3 size: 12 residues. Trimming took off 2 bases at V and 4 bases at J, with 6 bases between the two ends. Germline CDR1 SGHRS, CDR2 YFSETQ. The chain carries TRBV5-1 and TRBJ1-2; no firm D call. The material sequenced was whole blood. The TCR was taken from an adult who was a healthcare worker with PCR-confirmed SARS-CoV-2 infection or an uninfected control (not recorded which). Here the CDR3 DNA reads TGCGCCAGCAGCTTACATCGCTATGGCTACACCTTC. Protein product: CASSLHRYGYTF.